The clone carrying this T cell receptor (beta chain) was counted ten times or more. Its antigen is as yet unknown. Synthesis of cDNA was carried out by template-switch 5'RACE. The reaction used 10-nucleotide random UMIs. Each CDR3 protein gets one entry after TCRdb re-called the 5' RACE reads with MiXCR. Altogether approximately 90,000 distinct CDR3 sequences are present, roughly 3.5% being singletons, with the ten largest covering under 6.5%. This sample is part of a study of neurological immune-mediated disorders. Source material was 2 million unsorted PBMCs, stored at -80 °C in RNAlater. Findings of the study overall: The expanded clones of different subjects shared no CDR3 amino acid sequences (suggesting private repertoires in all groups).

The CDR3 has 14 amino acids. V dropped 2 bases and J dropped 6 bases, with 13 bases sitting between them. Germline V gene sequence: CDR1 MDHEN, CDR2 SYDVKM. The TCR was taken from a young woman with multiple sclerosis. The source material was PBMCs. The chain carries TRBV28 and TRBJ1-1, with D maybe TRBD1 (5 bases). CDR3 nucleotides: TGTGCCAGCAGTTTAAGTGGTCAGGGCGCTGAAGCTTTCTTT. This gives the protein CASSLSGQGAEAFF.